This T cell receptor beta chain was identified during a study of blood T cells in healthy people across ages. This clonotype was counted between two and nine times. Trimming at V came to 1 base and at J to 3 bases, leaving 2 bases not matched to a gene. The CDR3 is made up of 13 amino acids. The germline gives CDR1 SQVTM, CDR2 ANQGSEA. With a J-beta primer mix and a sample-barcoded 5' primer, a second PCR ran about 7 to 11 cycles. TCRdb used MiXCR to reprocess the 5' RACE reads, holding one entry per CDR3 protein. The sample lists over 1,500,000 distinct CDR3 sequences, approximately 39% occurring once.

This chain links TRBV29-1 with TRBJ2-7; 8 positions match TRBD1. The sample taken for sequencing was blood. The TCR originated in a human donor in good health. The chain's CDR3 is CSVEGTGIYEQYF. DNA for the CDR3: TGCAGCGTTGAAGGGACAGGGATCTACGAGCAGTACTTC.